Below, 27 T cell receptor beta chains from the same sample are listed, as sequenced in a study of cytomegalovirus exposure and HLA in healthy donors. Primers: 60 Vbeta forward and 13 Jbeta reverse. Generated by immunoSEQ multiplex PCR, the TCRdb table keeps only in-frame clones and is missing some. Of 150,000 to 200,000 clones detected, around four fifths appear once; the ten largest clones hold 1.9%. Specimen: PBMCs. These receptors were collected from a man aged 18 to 30 in good health and CMV-seronegative.

This clone was counted between two and nine times. V gene TRBV5-6 combines with J gene TRBJ1-5, with TRBD1 matching over 7 bases. This CDR3 is 15 amino acids long. J gave up 4 bases and V 2 bases, and 6 bases lay outside the gene matches. The germline V gene has CDR1 SGHDT and CDR2 YYEEEE. This chain's CDR3 is CASSFAGTANQPQHF. DNA for the CDR3: TGTGCCAGCAGCTTCGCCGGGACAGCAAATCAGCCCCAGCATTTT. The variable domain in full, completed from reference TRBV5-6 and TRBJ1-5, reads DAGVTQSPTHLIKTRGQQVTLRCSPKSGHDTVSWYQQALGQGPQFIFQYYEEEERQRGNFPDRFSGHQFPNYSSELNVNALLLGDSALYLCASSFAGTANQPQHFGDGTRLSIL.

The CDR3 region has the DNA TGCGCCAGCAGCTTGGAACTGCCAACTAATGAAAAACTGTTTTTT. Amino acid sequence: CASSLELPTNEKLFF. The chain is built from TRBV5-1 and TRBJ1-4; D call uncertain. Per germline, CDR1 SGHRS and CDR2 YFSETQ. Trimming removed 0 bases from V and 0 bases from J, with 6 bases in between. CDR3 length: 15 residues.

This chain uses TRBV9 with TRBJ2-1, with 7 bases aligning to TRBD2. The CDR3 contains 16 residues. The trim removed 3 bases at V and 0 bases at J, leaving 6 bases unmatched. Germline lookup yields CDR1 SGDLS and CDR2 YYNGEE. CDR3 coding DNA: TGTGCCAGCAGCGGCACGCGGGGGATCTCCTACAATGAGCAGTTCTTC. Protein sequence: CASSGTRGISYNEQFF.

This clone was recorded a few times. The J gene is TRBJ1-2, the V gene TRBV11-2, with 7 bases matching TRBD1. Trimming removed 6 bases from V and 4 bases from J; junction bases left unmatched: 8. The CDR3 extends over 14 amino acids. The germline CDR1 and CDR2 sequences are SGHAT and FQNNGV. The CDR3 region has the DNA TGTGCCAGCAGTGCCAGGGGGGAAAGCTATGGCTACACCTTC. This encodes CASSARGESYGYTF.

The chain uses TRBV6-5 and TRBJ1-2; 9 bases match TRBD1. The ends lost 2 bases at V and 7 bases at J; junction bases unmatched: 5. This CDR3 comprises 14 residues. CDR1 and CDR2 from the germline V gene are MNHEY and SVGAGI. This CDR3 is CASSYDGTGSGYTF. The CDR3 region has the DNA TGTGCCAGCAGTTACGATGGGACAGGGAGTGGCTACACCTTC.

V usage is TRBV27 and J usage is TRBJ2-1; 10 nucleotides agree with TRBD2. The CDR3 is 15 amino acids. V was pared by 5 bases and J by 9 bases, with 10 bases of the junction left unmatched. Germline values: CDR1 MNHEY, CDR2 SMNVEV (reference sequence). The CDR3 here is CASSPPLAGLREQFF. The CDR3 nucleotides read TGTGCCAGCAGTCCGCCACTAGCGGGATTACGTGAGCAGTTCTTC.

The chain recombines TRBV6-1 with TRBJ1-4; no clear D. Per germline, CDR1 MNHNS and CDR2 SASEGT. The CDR3 length is 14 residues. V was pared by 2 bases and J by 3 bases, with 7 bases between. In nucleotides, the CDR3 is TGTGCCAGCAGTGAAAGGCGGTCTAATGAAAAACTGTTTTTT. Its protein product is CASSERRSNEKLFF.

The chain uses TRBV27 and TRBJ1-2; 9 bases are a match to TRBD1. J gave up 8 bases and V 5 bases, and 9 bases lay outside the gene matches. Germline V lookup: CDR1 MNHEY, CDR2 SMNVEV (reference sequence). The CDR3 runs to 14 residues. This chain's CDR3 is CASSVRQGGWGYTF. In DNA form, the CDR3 reads TGTGCCAGCAGTGTCAGACAGGGGGGTTGGGGCTACACCTTC.

The gene calls are TRBV6-6 and TRBJ2-3, with 7 bases aligning to TRBD2. V lost 7 bases, J lost 4 bases, and 5 bases stayed unmatched. Germline V gene lookup returns CDR1 MNHNY and CDR2 SVGAGI (reference sequence). This CDR3 comprises 13 residues. The DNA for the CDR3 is TGTGCCAGCACTTGGACTAGTTCAGATACGCAGTATTTT. It is translated as CASTWTSSDTQYF.

The CDR3 loop reads CASSTLAGDTRWTQYF. The CDR3 nucleotides are TGTGCCAGCAGCACCTTAGCGGGGGACACCCGGTGGACCCAGTACTTC. V gene TRBV11-2 combines with J gene TRBJ2-5; TRBD2 matches 9 bases. The CDR3 covers 16 residues. Germline lookup yields CDR1 SGHAT and CDR2 FQNNGV. The V segment lost 5 bases and the J segment 7 bases; nucleotides outside the gene matches: 14.

The rearrangement links TRBV9 to TRBJ1-2; TRBD1 might be the D (6 bases). CDR3 size: 16 residues. CDR1 is SGDLS and CDR2 is YYNGEE in the germline V gene. Trimming pared 2 bases from V and 8 bases from J, leaving 22 bases between. The CDR3 region has the DNA TGTGCCAGCAGCGTGGCTTCTGGGGGCGGGTTTGCAGGCTACACCTTC. This translates into CASSVASGGGFAGYTF.

This rearrangement joins TRBV7-9 to TRBJ1-6, with 8 bases matching TRBD1. From germline, CDR1 is SEHNR and CDR2 FQNEAQ (reference sequence). This CDR3 has 14 amino acids. J lost 7 bases, V lost 2 bases, and 1 base had no gene match. The CDR3 coding sequence is TGTGCCAGCAGCTTAAACAGGGGGAATTCACCCCTCCACTTT. Protein: CASSLNRGNSPLHF. Based on the CDR3 plus reference TRBV7-9 and TRBJ1-6, the full variable domain is DTGVSQNPRHKITKRGQNVTFRCDPISEHNRLYWYRQTLGQGPEFLTYFQNEAQLEKSRLLSDRFSAERPKGSFSTLEIQRTEQGDSAMYLCASSLNRGNSPLHFGNGTRLTVT.

CDR3 sequence (DNA): TGCGCCGCGAGAGTCAGGGCTACAGACACAGATACGCAGTATTTT. Its protein product is CAARVRATDTDTQYF. The chain uses TRBV4-1 and TRBJ2-3; D might be TRBD1 (5 bases). Germline V gene sequence: CDR1 MGHRA, CDR2 YSYEKL. V was trimmed by 11 bases and J by 2 bases, leaving 20 bases between them. This CDR3 spans 15 amino acids.

The chain joins TRBV11-2 to TRBJ2-3; TRBD2 matches at 8 bases. The CDR3 totals 14 residues. The J segment lost 7 bases and the V segment lost 3 bases, leaving 6 bases of the junction unmatched. The germline V gene has CDR1 SGHAT and CDR2 FQNNGV. CDR3: CASSFRGGKNTQYF. The DNA for the CDR3 is TGTGCCAGCAGCTTCCGGGGGGGGAAGAATACGCAGTATTTT.

V gene TRBV4-1 combines with J gene TRBJ1-1; a weak D match, TRBD1 (6 bases). Germline assignment: CDR1 MGHRA and CDR2 YSYEKL. The CDR3 is made up of 16 amino acids. Trimming cost V 1 base and J 1 base, with 13 bases left between them. The CDR3 coding sequence is TGCGCCAGCAGCCAAGTCCCCGGACAGCGGAACACTGAAGCTTTCTTT. Translating gives CASSQVPGQRNTEAFF.

Written as DNA, the CDR3 is TGTGCCAGCAGCCAAGCCGGGACAGGGGACACTGAAGCTTTCTTT. Translating it yields CASSQAGTGDTEAFF. J is TRBJ1-1 and V is TRBV4-2; 10 nucleotides agree with TRBD1. The CDR3 length is 15 residues. The germline V gene encodes CDR1 LGHNA and CDR2 YNFKEQ. V was clipped by 1 base and J by 3 bases; unmatched bases: 2.

The gene calls are TRBV4-3 and TRBJ2-6; the D gene is possibly TRBD2 (5 bases). The CDR3 runs to 17 residues. V lost 0 bases, J lost 3 bases, and 12 bases lay in between. Germline V gives CDR1 LGHNA, CDR2 YSLEER. In DNA, the CDR3 is TGCGCCAGCAGCCAAGATCCGGGGATTCTTGGGGCCAACGTCCTGACTTTC. Translation: CASSQDPGILGANVLTF.

This clone has just a few counts. This chain links TRBV2 with TRBJ1-2; D is possibly TRBD1 (6 bases). Germline V gene lookup returns CDR1 SNHLY and CDR2 FYNNEI. This CDR3 has 14 amino acids. Between the trimmed V and J ends, which lost 7 bases and 5 bases, there was a span of 17 bases. The CDR3, as DNA: TGTGCCAGCACCCAAGGGGGGGATTTGTATGGCTACACCTTC. Residues: CASTQGGDLYGYTF.

This rearrangement joins TRBV12-5 to TRBJ1-1, with D uncertain. The CDR3 runs to 15 residues. Deletions cut 0 bases from V and 4 bases from J, with 12 bases between. Germline values: CDR1 LGHNT, CDR2 FRNRAP. CDR3 nucleotide sequence: TGTGCTAGTGGTTTGGTAGTCCTGGGAGTCACTGAAGCTTTCTTT. Protein product: CASGLVVLGVTEAFF. Looking up the rest from reference TRBV12-5 and TRBJ1-1 gives the full variable domain: DARVTQTPRHKVTEMGQEVTMRCQPILGHNTVFWYRQTMMQGLELLAYFRNRAPLDDSGMPKDRFSAEMPDATLATLKIQPSEPRDSAVYFCASGLVVLGVTEAFFGQGTRLTVV.

This sequence joins TRBV2 and TRBJ1-4; D unresolved. V lost 8 bases and J lost 8, with 15 bases in between. This CDR3 spans 13 amino acids. Germline V lookup: CDR1 SNHLY, CDR2 FYNNEI. The CDR3 nucleotides are TGTGCCAGCCCCGGCGGGGATGAGGAAAAACTGTTTTTT. Its protein is CASPGGDEEKLFF.

This clone was seen only once. V is TRBV4-2 and J is TRBJ2-7; 7 bases match TRBD1. V lost 0 bases and J lost 2; bases outside the gene matches: 7. CDR3 length equals 16 residues. Germline V gives CDR1 LGHNA, CDR2 YNFKEQ. Written as DNA, the CDR3 is TGTGCCAGCAGCCAAGAAGACGGGACAGAGACCTACGAGCAGTACTTC. Amino acid sequence: CASSQEDGTETYEQYF.

The chain recombines TRBV5-1 with TRBJ2-5; 8 bases map to TRBD2. This CDR3 has 14 residues. V lost 3 bases and J lost 5; bases outside the gene matches: 6. Germline V lookup: CDR1 SGHRS, CDR2 YFSETQ. CDR3 loop: CASSSGGAGETQYF. The DNA for the CDR3 is TGCGCCAGCAGCTCCGGGGGGGCTGGGGAGACCCAGTACTTC.

Of note for this clone: The germline gene is not matched at one end of the junction; a read error may be the cause. V gene TRBV7-9 combines with J gene TRBJ2-7; 9 bases are shared with TRBD1. CDR3 length equals 15 residues. Per the germline V gene, CDR1 is SEHNR and CDR2 is FQNEAQ (reference sequence). This chain's CDR3 is CSSSPIRDRVSEQYF. In nucleotides, the CDR3 is TGTTCCAGCAGTCCAATCCGGGACAGGGTTTCCGAGCAGTACTTC.

CDR3 in amino acids: CASSAVPGETQYF. Here the CDR3 DNA reads TGTGCCAGCAGCGCTGTCCCGGGAGAGACCCAGTACTTC. This chain uses TRBV5-6 with TRBJ2-5; D gene ambiguous. The germline V gene has CDR1 SGHDT and CDR2 YYEEEE. V was shortened by 4 bases and J by 4 bases, with 11 bases between the two germline ends. There are 13 residues in the CDR3. The full variable domain, rest sourced from reference TRBV5-6 and TRBJ2-5, is DAGVTQSPTHLIKTRGQQVTLRCSPKSGHDTVSWYQQALGQGPQFIFQYYEEEERQRGNFPDRFSGHQFPNYSSELNVNALLLGDSALYLCASSAVPGETQYFGPGTRLLVL.

The V gene is TRBV7-8, the J gene TRBJ2-1; no reliable D call. Germline CDR1 reads SGHVS; CDR2 reads FQNEAQ. With 1 base removed from V and 2 bases from J, the gap between germline ends came to 12 bases. This CDR3 comprises 16 residues. CDR3 sequence reads: CASSLVRAGPYNEQFF. The DNA of the CDR3 is TGTGCCAGCAGCTTAGTACGAGCCGGTCCCTACAATGAGCAGTTCTTC.

As for this clone: Distinct nucleotide sequences in the sample also encode this CDR3. J is TRBJ1-1 and V is TRBV5-1; weak D call: TRBD1 (6 bases). CDR3 length: 12 amino acids. The germline V and J ends were trimmed by 4 bases and 5 bases, with 9 bases remaining between them. Germline values: CDR1 SGHRS, CDR2 YFSETQ. CDR3 DNA: TGCGCCAGCAGCCTGAGGGGGACTGAAGCTTTCTTT. Residues: CASSLRGTEAFF.

This sequence joins TRBV7-2 and TRBJ2-3; 10 bases map to TRBD1. Trimming removed 5 bases from V and 6 bases from J; junction bases left unmatched: 8. CDR3 length: 15 amino acids. Germline assignment: CDR1 SGHTA and CDR2 FQGNSA. In DNA, the CDR3 is TGTGCCAGCAGCGTACGGGACAGGGGTGGGGATACGCAGTATTTT. Protein: CASSVRDRGGDTQYF.